This TCR beta chain was recovered during a study of cytomegalovirus exposure and HLA in healthy donors. Study in general: In a later analysis, it was reported that the roughly 120 validation repertoires had been produced on the same platform as the 700 or so repertoires belonging to the first cohort.

This clone was seen only once. The antigen is not known. Trimming took off 6 bases at V and 8 bases at J, with 10 bases between the two ends. CDR1 is LGHNT, CDR2 FRNRAP, per germline. This CDR3 spans 12 amino acids. Measured with immunoSEQ multiplex PCR; TCRdb has only the in-frame clones, and not every one. The sample has about 49,000 clones, nearly 95% seen once. General study results and limits: 164 TCR beta chains were listed as cytomegalovirus-associated.

The receptor was derived from a woman between 18 and 29 years old in good health and CMV-seropositive. Material for sequencing was PBMCs. The chain has TRBV12-5 and TRBJ1-4, with D unresolved. The CDR3 region is CASGTGWEKLFF. The CDR3 DNA follows: TGTGCTAGTGGCACGGGGTGGGAAAAACTGTTTTTT.